This T cell receptor beta chain was sequenced in a study of T cell clonotyping in hematopoietic cell transplantation. General study findings and limits: Recipient TCR diversity dropped after transplant; expanded clonotypes rose from day 30 to 180. Few recipient clonotypes overlapped donors; over 95% were de novo at given depth.

Details on this clone: The antigen remains undetermined.

The data were produced by immunoSEQ multiplex PCR, yet TCRdb's version contains in-frame clones alone and is incomplete. The table has more than 5,500 clones, 70% to 90% seen once; the top ten hold about 15%. The CDR3 has 16 residues. The V end was cut by 4 bases, the J end by 1 base, with 16 bases between. Germline V lookup: CDR1 SGHVS, CDR2 FQNEAQ. V is TRBV7-8 and J is TRBJ1-1, with D uncertain. The sequencing used peripheral blood mononuclear cells, collected 180 days after allogeneic stem cell transplant. This TCR was recovered from a female patient aged 50 to 60 who had an allogeneic stem cell transplant from an unrelated donor, so the T cells may come from the graft donor. Some clones in this sample may be carry-over from other donors' samples. For the CDR3, the DNA is TGTGCCAGCAGCTCCCTGATTGACCCCGGGAACACTGAAGCTTTCTTT. Translated: CASSSLIDPGNTEAFF.